Following are 11 T cell receptor beta chains from one sample sequenced in a study of shared clonotypes between healthy human individuals. Libraries were prepared by immunoSEQ multiplex PCR; TCRdb keeps only in-frame clonotypes and omits some of them. Of roughly 2 million clones listed, almost 96% are singletons. Sequencing was done on a sample of naive CD4+ T cells sorted from blood. Noted subset: CD45RA+ positively selected. These receptors all stem from a man aged 18 to 30 in good health.

The chain employs TRBV6-1 and TRBJ2-4; D unclear. CDR3 length: 11 residues. V lost 1 base and J lost 8, with 3 bases in between. Germline V gives CDR1 MNHNS, CDR2 SASEGT. CDR3 loop: CASSEGDIQYF. The CDR3 DNA reads TGTGCCAGCAGTGAAGGCGACATTCAGTACTTC.

The chain uses TRBV2 and TRBJ2-3, with 8 bases aligning to TRBD1. The germline gives CDR1 SNHLY, CDR2 FYNNEI. V lost 3 bases to trimming and J lost 1 base; unmatched junction nucleotides: 6. This CDR3 is built from 16 residues. This CDR3 reads CASSESRGRGTDTQYF. The CDR3 DNA is TGTGCCAGCAGTGAGAGCAGGGGGCGCGGCACAGATACGCAGTATTTT.

The chain is built from TRBV5-1 and TRBJ2-7, with a possible D match to TRBD1 (5 bases). The CDR3 has 15 residues. Deletions cut 0 bases from V and 5 bases from J, with 15 bases between. The germline V gene has CDR1 SGHRS and CDR2 YFSETQ. This CDR3 is CASSLERGEFNEQYF. The CDR3 region has the DNA TGCGCCAGCAGCTTGGAAAGGGGCGAGTTCAACGAGCAGTACTTC.

This chain connects TRBV30 to TRBJ2-1; D is tentatively TRBD1 or TRBD2 (5 bases each). There are 14 residues in the CDR3. V was cut by 0 bases and J by 7 bases, with 13 bases left in between. The germline CDR1 and CDR2 sequences are GTSNPN and SVGIG (reference sequence). The CDR3 nucleotides read TGTGCCTGGAGTGTACGGGGCAGACCAAATGAGCAGTTCTTC. Amino acids: CAWSVRGRPNEQFF.

The V call is TRBV15, the J call TRBJ2-3; D is perhaps TRBD2 (5 bases). Trimming removed 4 bases at V and 0 bases at J, with 8 bases between. Germline loops: CDR1 LNHNV, CDR2 YYDKDF (reference sequence). This CDR3 is built from 14 residues. CDR3 residues: CATSTGFSTDTQYF. The CDR3 coding sequence is TGTGCCACCAGCACGGGGTTTAGCACAGATACGCAGTATTTT. Drawing the rest from reference TRBV15 and TRBJ2-3, the complete variable domain is DAMVIQNPRYQVTQFGKPVTLSCSQTLNHNVMYWYQQKSSQAPKLLFHYYDKDFNNEADTPDNFQSRRPNTSFCFLDIRSPGLGDTAMYLCATSTGFSTDTQYFGPGTRLTVL.

This chain joins TRBV6-5 and TRBJ2-1; 7 nucleotides match TRBD2. With 4 bases clipped from V and 4 bases from J, the junction kept 7 bases outside the gene matches. Germline values: CDR1 MNHEY, CDR2 SVGAGI. There are 15 residues in the CDR3. The CDR3 sequence is CASSWQREGYNEQFF. CDR3 nucleotide sequence: TGTGCCAGCAGTTGGCAGCGGGAAGGTTACAATGAGCAGTTCTTC.

The J gene is TRBJ2-7, the V gene TRBV30; D not certain. Trimming removed 3 bases from V and 3 bases from J, with 12 bases in between. Germline V CDR1 and CDR2: GTSNPN, SVGIG (reference sequence). The CDR3 covers 13 residues. The DNA of the CDR3 is TGTGCCTGGAGAACGGATGCCGTCTACGAGCAGTACTTC. Protein product: CAWRTDAVYEQYF.

This clone appeared a few times. This chain uses TRBV30 with TRBJ1-6; D possibly corresponds to TRBD1 (6 bases). V lost 1 base and J 9 bases, leaving 13 bases between the germline ends. The germline V gene encodes CDR1 GTSNPN and CDR2 SVGIG (reference sequence). This CDR3 region has 14 residues. CDR3 nucleotide sequence: TGTGCCTGGAGTGAAGTCAGGGGCACTTCACCCCTCCACTTT. Translation: CAWSEVRGTSPLHF.

The chain couples TRBV6-5 to TRBJ1-5, with 7 bases that match TRBD1. The CDR3 is 15 amino acids. From germline, CDR1 is MNHEY and CDR2 SVGAGI. V shed 6 bases and J 3 bases; nucleotides not matched to a gene: 8. In nucleotides, the CDR3 is TGTGCCAGCAGCCGGGCGGGACAGTACAATCAGCCCCAGCATTTT. Amino acids: CASSRAGQYNQPQHF.

This clone has just one count. The chain links TRBV27 to TRBJ2-7; a possible D gene is TRBD1 (5 bases). The CDR3 contains 14 residues. V dropped 6 bases and J dropped 2 bases, with 14 bases sitting between them. The germline gives CDR1 MNHEY, CDR2 SMNVEV (reference sequence). The CDR3 DNA sequence: TGTGCCAGCAGCAAAAGCAGGGATCCCTACGAGCAGTACTTC. Translation gives CASSKSRDPYEQYF.

This clone is a singleton in its sample. J is TRBJ2-4 and V is TRBV25-1; D possibly matches TRBD1 or TRBD2 (5 bases each). The CDR3 has 12 amino acids. V lost 6 bases and J lost 7, with 10 bases in between. Germline-derived CDR1 and CDR2 are MGHDK and SYGVNS. The CDR3 DNA reads as TGTGCCAGCAGCGAACGGGGCAACATTCAGTACTTC. Translating it yields CASSERGNIQYF.